The clone carrying this T cell receptor beta chain was detected only once. Its antigen is not known. Germline V lookup: CDR1 SGHRS, CDR2 YFSETQ. The CDR3 consists of 17 residues. Trimming took 6 bases from V and 3 from J, leaving 21 bases between them. The source of the sample is a study of CD8 T cells in ankylosing spondylitis. Study conclusions and caveats: A TCR beta motif of roughly 8 highly homologous variants seemed to mark ankylosing spondylitis blood. Earlier authors reported some of these motif variants in reactive arthritis synovial fluid and blood.

TCRdb redid the calling of the 5' RACE reads with MiXCR, one entry per CDR3 protein. The sample carries about 750,000 distinct CDR3 sequences, roughly 19% recorded once. The gene calls are TRBV5-1 and TRBJ2-2; unclear D gene. The sample taken for sequencing was blood, either unsorted or a sorted T cell fraction (not recorded which). This clonotype was obtained from a male donor with ankylosing spondylitis. Here the CDR3 reads CASKKGPSAGDTGELFF. CDR3 nucleotide sequence: TGCGCCAGCAAAAAGGGCCCCAGTGCTGGGGACACCGGGGAGCTGTTTTTT.